The text below deals with one T cell receptor beta chain. Its specificity is unknown. Graft samples were processed, releasing intraepithelial and lamina propria lymphocytes. Using immunoSEQ multiplex PCR, the repertoire was profiled, and TCRdb retains in-frame clones only, with some absent. In the table there are around 17,000 clones, approximately 80% of which are singletons. These data are taken from a study of graft-versus-host responses after intestinal transplantation. Overall study findings and caveats: The study found high graft-versus-host to host-versus-graft clonal ratios in allografts of patients with graft-donor T cell macrochimerism.

The CDR3 contains 16 residues. Germline V CDR1 and CDR2: MGHDK, SYGVNS. The V and J ends lost 1 base and 6 bases respectively, with 15 bases between them. This specimen consisted of ileum tissue, obtained about 14 weeks after intestinal transplant. The sequence came from a human patient who received an intestinal transplant, so some T cells may come from the graft donor. This rearrangement joins TRBV25-1 to TRBJ1-4; TRBD1 might be the D (6 bases). CDR3 sequence: CASSEWVGEGDEKLFF. In nucleotides, the CDR3 is TGTGCCAGCAGTGAATGGGTGGGGGAGGGGGATGAAAAACTGTTTTTT.